The clone carrying this T cell receptor beta chain was counted a few times. Antigen unknown. This sample is drawn from a study of T cells after yellow fever vaccination. Overall study results and limits: Though weaker, the secondary response peaked faster, on day 5 versus 15. Primary-vaccination clones mostly resurfaced post-booster (about 95% CD4, approximately 90% CD8).

5'RACE template switching produced TCR cDNA carrying a universal primer site and UMIs. TCRdb redid the calling of the 5' RACE reads with MiXCR, one entry per CDR3 protein. The sample carries about 120,000 distinct CDR3 sequences, 8% to 10% recorded once. J was trimmed by 4 bases and V by 2 bases; bases with no gene match: 15. The CDR3 contains 18 residues. CDR1 and CDR2 (germline): LGHNT, FRNRAP. The chain combines TRBV12-5 with TRBJ2-3; 7 positions match TRBD2. The source material was CD8+ T cells sorted from PBMCs, sampled on the day of the yellow fever booster vaccination. This clonotype was obtained from a man aged 18 to 29 who received the YFV17D yellow fever vaccine. As DNA, the CDR3 is TGTGCTAGTGGTTTGCCGACGGGGGGTAGGTTTATGGCAGATACGCAGTATTTT. Amino acid sequence: CASGLPTGGRFMADTQYF.